These T cell receptor beta chains were read from a single sample in a study of cytomegalovirus exposure and HLA in healthy donors. The assay was immunoSEQ multiplex PCR, and TCRdb's table has in-frame clones only and misses some. The table includes roughly 300,000 clones, approximately 90% detected once. Sequenced sample: PBMCs. The receptors shown here come from a woman in her thirties in good health and CMV-seropositive. Both conserved end residues are part of each CDR3. Fields, in order: clone size, V gene, J gene, D gene, CDR3 DNA, CDR3 protein. The D gene is left open where the match is weak. Expanded clones get a size class; other rows say once, few or many, or leave the size out.

abundance: .; v_gene: TRBV4-3; j_gene: TRBJ1-1; d_gene: .; CDR3nt: TGCGCCAGCAGCCAAGATTTTCCAAGATCCATGAACACTGAAGCTTTCTTT; CDR3aa: CASSQDFPRSMNTEAFF
abundance: once; v_gene: TRBV4-2; j_gene: TRBJ2-1; d_gene: .; CDR3nt: TGTGCCAGCAGCCAAACACTCTACAATGAGCAGTTCTTC; CDR3aa: CASSQTLYNEQFF
abundance: .; v_gene: TRBV29-1; j_gene: TRBJ2-1; d_gene: .; CDR3nt: TGCAGCGTTGCCCCGGGGGTAAGCTCCTACAATGAGCAGTTCTTC; CDR3aa: CSVAPGVSSYNEQFF
abundance: .; v_gene: TRBV18; j_gene: TRBJ1-3; d_gene: .; CDR3nt: TGTGCCAGCTCGCCGAGAGTGACAGCCTTCTCTGGAAACACCATATATTTT; CDR3aa: CASSPRVTAFSGNTIYF
abundance: once; v_gene: TRBV9; j_gene: TRBJ2-3; d_gene: .; CDR3nt: TGTGCCAGCAGCGTAGAACGGTATAGCACAGATACGCAGTATTTT; CDR3aa: CASSVERYSTDTQYF
abundance: .; v_gene: TRBV28; j_gene: TRBJ2-7; d_gene: .; CDR3nt: TGTGCCAGCAGTCCCCGGGGACCGCGAACCTACGAGCAGTACTTC; CDR3aa: CASSPRGPRTYEQYF
abundance: .; v_gene: TRBV27; j_gene: TRBJ2-3; d_gene: .; CDR3nt: TGTGCCAGCAGTTCGCACTGGACTCACAGCACAGATACGCAGTATTTT; CDR3aa: CASSSHWTHSTDTQYF
abundance: .; v_gene: TRBV6-5; j_gene: TRBJ2-1; d_gene: .; CDR3nt: TGTGCCAGCAGGGTCGTTGTGGGTATGACCAATGAGCAGTTCTTC; CDR3aa: CASRVVVGMTNEQFF
abundance: .; v_gene: TRBV29-1; j_gene: TRBJ2-7; d_gene: TRBD1; CDR3nt: TGCAGCGTTGAGGGCGTCGGGACAGGGGACTTAGGGGCCTACGAGCAGTACTTC; CDR3aa: CSVEGVGTGDLGAYEQYF
abundance: .; v_gene: TRBV9; j_gene: TRBJ2-3; d_gene: TRBD1; CDR3nt: TGTGCCAGCAGCTTCCGGGACAGGGTGACAGATACGCAGTATTTT; CDR3aa: CASSFRDRVTDTQYF
abundance: .; v_gene: TRBV29-1; j_gene: TRBJ1-1; d_gene: .; CDR3nt: TGCAGCGTTGGGGGGCAGAACACTGAAGCTTTCTTT; CDR3aa: CSVGGQNTEAFF
abundance: .; v_gene: TRBV6-6; j_gene: TRBJ2-7; d_gene: .; CDR3nt: TGTGCCAGCAGTCAAATCTCCGGGACGCCCTACGAGCAGTACTTC; CDR3aa: CASSQISGTPYEQYF
abundance: .; v_gene: TRBV28; j_gene: TRBJ1-2; d_gene: TRBD1; CDR3nt: TGTGCCAGCAGTTTATCAAACCAGGGGGCGCGGGGCTACACCTTC; CDR3aa: CASSLSNQGARGYTF
abundance: .; v_gene: TRBV2; j_gene: TRBJ1-5; d_gene: .; CDR3nt: TGTGCCAGCAGTGAATGGGATCCGGCTGGGCAGCCCCAGCATTTT; CDR3aa: CASSEWDPAGQPQHF
abundance: once; v_gene: TRBV5-1; j_gene: TRBJ2-1; d_gene: TRBD2; CDR3nt: TGCGCCAGCAGCTTGACTAGCGGGAGGATCTCCTACAATGAGCAGTTCTTC; CDR3aa: CASSLTSGRISYNEQFF
abundance: .; v_gene: TRBV9; j_gene: TRBJ2-1; d_gene: .; CDR3nt: TGTGCCAGCAGCGTAGGGAGTCCGGGTGAGCAGTTCTTC; CDR3aa: CASSVGSPGEQFF
abundance: .; v_gene: TRBV30; j_gene: TRBJ2-5; d_gene: .; CDR3nt: TGTGCCTGGAGTTCGGAGGGAAGAGAGACCCAGTACTTC; CDR3aa: CAWSSEGRETQYF
abundance: few; v_gene: TRBV30; j_gene: TRBJ2-7; d_gene: TRBD2; CDR3nt: TGTGCCTGGAGCGCGGGACTAGGGTACGAGCAGTACTTC; CDR3aa: CAWSAGLGYEQYF
abundance: .; v_gene: TRBV29-1; j_gene: TRBJ2-1; d_gene: TRBD2; CDR3nt: TGCAGCGTGATATACTCGGGACTAGCGGGATTTAGCAATGAGCAGTTCTTC; CDR3aa: CSVIYSGLAGFSNEQFF
abundance: few; v_gene: TRBV27; j_gene: TRBJ1-5; d_gene: .; CDR3nt: TGTGCCAGCAGGCTTAAGCCCCAGCATTTT; CDR3aa: CASRLKPQHF
abundance: .; v_gene: TRBV5-1; j_gene: TRBJ1-1; d_gene: .; CDR3nt: TGCGCCAGCAGCTTGGGGGGAGCGGGCACTGAAGCTTTCTTT; CDR3aa: CASSLGGAGTEAFF
abundance: .; v_gene: TRBV7-8; j_gene: TRBJ2-3; d_gene: .; CDR3nt: TGTGCCAGCAGCTTGGCAGGGACCCTAGATACGCAGTATTTT; CDR3aa: CASSLAGTLDTQYF
abundance: once; v_gene: TRBV11-1; j_gene: TRBJ1-2; d_gene: .; CDR3nt: TGTGCCAGCAGCTTAGACAGGAGAGGGTATGGCTACACCTTC; CDR3aa: CASSLDRRGYGYTF
abundance: .; v_gene: TRBV5-4; j_gene: TRBJ2-7; d_gene: TRBD1; CDR3nt: TGTGCCAGCAGCTCCCCGGGACAGAGCTCCTACGAGCAGTACTTC; CDR3aa: CASSSPGQSSYEQYF
abundance: .; v_gene: TRBV14; j_gene: TRBJ2-3; d_gene: TRBD2; CDR3nt: TGTGCCAGCAGCCACTCCGGGACTACTAGCACAGATACGCAGTATTTT; CDR3aa: CASSHSGTTSTDTQYF
abundance: .; v_gene: TRBV6-6; j_gene: TRBJ2-7; d_gene: TRBD1; CDR3nt: TGTGCCAGCAGTTATTCTGCAGGACAGGCCGAGCAGTACTTC; CDR3aa: CASSYSAGQAEQYF
abundance: .; v_gene: TRBV7-9; j_gene: TRBJ1-2; d_gene: TRBD1; CDR3nt: TGTGCCAGCAGCCGCTTCCAGGGGGCGGGTGATTATGGCTACACCTTC; CDR3aa: CASSRFQGAGDYGYTF
abundance: .; v_gene: TRBV9; j_gene: TRBJ2-2; d_gene: TRBD2; CDR3nt: TGTGCCAGCAGCGTAGTTAGCGGGGGAAGCGCGAACACCGGGGAGCTGTTTTTT; CDR3aa: CASSVVSGGSANTGELFF
abundance: .; v_gene: TRBV7-9; j_gene: TRBJ2-7; d_gene: .; CDR3nt: TGTGCCAGCAGCTTAGCGGGGGGTAGCTCCTACGAGCAGTACTTC; CDR3aa: CASSLAGGSSYEQYF
abundance: .; v_gene: TRBV5-1; j_gene: TRBJ1-5; d_gene: .; CDR3nt: TGCGCCAGCAGCTTGGACGGAGGTGGTAATCAGCCCCAGCATTTT; CDR3aa: CASSLDGGGNQPQHF
abundance: .; v_gene: TRBV10-1; j_gene: TRBJ2-7; d_gene: .; CDR3nt: TGCGCCAGCACCCGACTAGGAGAGACCTACGAGCAGTACTTC; CDR3aa: CASTRLGETYEQYF
abundance: .; v_gene: TRBV5-1; j_gene: TRBJ1-1; d_gene: TRBD1; CDR3nt: TGCGCCAGCAGCCAAGGGACAGGGGGCACTGAAGCTTTCTTT; CDR3aa: CASSQGTGGTEAFF
abundance: .; v_gene: TRBV16; j_gene: TRBJ2-1; d_gene: .; CDR3nt: TGTGCCAGCAGCCAATCAACCGGGATTAATGAGCAGTTCTTC; CDR3aa: CASSQSTGINEQFF
abundance: .; v_gene: TRBV9; j_gene: TRBJ2-3; d_gene: TRBD1; CDR3nt: TGTGCCAGCAGCGCACAGGGGATTGTATACAGGTCAGATACGCAGTATTTT; CDR3aa: CASSAQGIVYRSDTQYF
abundance: .; v_gene: TRBV7-2; j_gene: TRBJ1-2; d_gene: .; CDR3nt: TGTGCCAGCAGCTTAGCGCGGACGGACTATGGCTACACCTTC; CDR3aa: CASSLARTDYGYTF
abundance: .; v_gene: TRBV15; j_gene: TRBJ1-2; d_gene: TRBD1; CDR3nt: TGTGCCACCAGCCATCAACAGACAGGGATCTATGGCTACACCTTC; CDR3aa: CATSHQQTGIYGYTF
abundance: once; v_gene: TRBV28; j_gene: TRBJ1-1; d_gene: TRBD1; CDR3nt: TGTGCCAGCAGTATCCCAGGGGGAGCTTTCTTT; CDR3aa: CASSIPGGAFF
abundance: .; v_gene: TRBV5-4; j_gene: TRBJ2-7; d_gene: .; CDR3nt: TGTGCCAGCAGCCCCGGGGGGCAAAGCTCCTACGAGCAGTACTTC; CDR3aa: CASSPGGQSSYEQYF
abundance: .; v_gene: TRBV7-3; j_gene: TRBJ2-3; d_gene: .; CDR3nt: TGTGCCAGCAGCTTTTCAATCACAGATACGCAGTATTTT; CDR3aa: CASSFSITDTQYF
abundance: .; v_gene: TRBV5-1; j_gene: TRBJ2-7; d_gene: TRBD2; CDR3nt: TGCGCCAGCAGCGCCGGGACTAGCGGATCCTACGAGCAGTACTTC; CDR3aa: CASSAGTSGSYEQYF
abundance: once; v_gene: TRBV4-1; j_gene: TRBJ1-5; d_gene: TRBD1; CDR3nt: TGCGCCAGCAGCTCCCGGACAGGGAGCAATCAGCCCCAGCATTTT; CDR3aa: CASSSRTGSNQPQHF
abundance: .; v_gene: TRBV6-5; j_gene: TRBJ1-5; d_gene: .; CDR3nt: TGTGCCAGCAGTTGGTCAGATCAGCCCCAGCATTTT; CDR3aa: CASSWSDQPQHF
abundance: once; v_gene: TRBV2; j_gene: TRBJ1-1; d_gene: .; CDR3nt: TGTGCCAGCAGCAAGGCGCCTACTATGAACACTGAAGCTTTCTTT; CDR3aa: CASSKAPTMNTEAFF
abundance: .; v_gene: TRBV4-2; j_gene: TRBJ2-2; d_gene: TRBD2; CDR3nt: TGTGCCAGCAGCCAGAAGGTGACCACTAGCGGGAACGCCGGGGAGCTGTTTTTT; CDR3aa: CASSQKVTTSGNAGELFF
abundance: .; v_gene: TRBV7-2; j_gene: TRBJ2-5; d_gene: TRBD1; CDR3nt: TGTGCCAGCAGCCGCGGGACAGGGGAGACCCAGTACTTC; CDR3aa: CASSRGTGETQYF
abundance: .; v_gene: TRBV27; j_gene: TRBJ1-2; d_gene: TRBD1; CDR3nt: TGTGCCAGCAGTTTATCGCGGGTGGAGGCAGGGGGGTATGGCTACACCTTC; CDR3aa: CASSLSRVEAGGYGYTF
abundance: .; v_gene: TRBV18; j_gene: TRBJ1-1; d_gene: TRBD1; CDR3nt: TGTGCCAGCTCACCGGGACAGGGGGGGGCTGAAGCTTTCTTT; CDR3aa: CASSPGQGGAEAFF
abundance: once; v_gene: TRBV7-3; j_gene: TRBJ2-7; d_gene: TRBD1; CDR3nt: TGTGCCAGCAGCTTAACGGGACAGGGTTACGAGCAGTACTTC; CDR3aa: CASSLTGQGYEQYF
abundance: .; v_gene: TRBV7-3; j_gene: TRBJ2-1; d_gene: TRBD2; CDR3nt: TGTGCCAGCAGCAATAGCGGGGGGGCGAATGAGCAGTTCTTC; CDR3aa: CASSNSGGANEQFF
abundance: .; v_gene: TRBV18; j_gene: TRBJ1-5; d_gene: .; CDR3nt: TGTGCCAGCTCACCATCGTCAGGTTATAGCAATCAGCCCCAGCATTTT; CDR3aa: CASSPSSGYSNQPQHF
abundance: .; v_gene: TRBV27; j_gene: TRBJ2-7; d_gene: TRBD2; CDR3nt: TGTGCCAGCAGTTTACGGGACTACTCCTACGAGCAGTACTTC; CDR3aa: CASSLRDYSYEQYF
abundance: .; v_gene: TRBV9; j_gene: TRBJ2-7; d_gene: .; CDR3nt: TGTGCCAGCAGCGTAGAAGCGGGACAAAGTTACGAGCAGTACTTC; CDR3aa: CASSVEAGQSYEQYF
abundance: once; v_gene: TRBV9; j_gene: TRBJ2-1; d_gene: .; CDR3nt: TGTGCCAGCAGCGTAGATCACAATGAGCAGTTCTTC; CDR3aa: CASSVDHNEQFF
abundance: .; v_gene: TRBV6-5; j_gene: TRBJ1-1; d_gene: .; CDR3nt: TGTGCCAGCAGCGTGAGGGGGTGGAACACTGAAGCTTTCTTT; CDR3aa: CASSVRGWNTEAFF
abundance: .; v_gene: TRBV7-3; j_gene: TRBJ1-1; d_gene: TRBD1; CDR3nt: TGTGCCAGCAGCATGTTGACAGGGGGGGAAGCTTTCTTT; CDR3aa: CASSMLTGGEAFF